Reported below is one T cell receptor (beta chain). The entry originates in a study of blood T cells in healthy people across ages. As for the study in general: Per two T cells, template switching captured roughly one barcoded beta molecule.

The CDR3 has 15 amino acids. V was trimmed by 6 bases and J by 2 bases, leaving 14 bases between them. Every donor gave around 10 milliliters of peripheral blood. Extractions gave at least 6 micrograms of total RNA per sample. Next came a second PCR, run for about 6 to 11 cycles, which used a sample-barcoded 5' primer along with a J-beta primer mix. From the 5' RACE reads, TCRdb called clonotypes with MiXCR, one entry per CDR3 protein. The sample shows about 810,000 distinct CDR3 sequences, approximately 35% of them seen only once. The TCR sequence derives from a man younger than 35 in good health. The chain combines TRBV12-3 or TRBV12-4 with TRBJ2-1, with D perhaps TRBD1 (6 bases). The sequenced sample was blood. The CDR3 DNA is TGTGCCAGCAGCCCTCAAACAGGGACCTACAATGAGCAGTTCTTC. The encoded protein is CASSPQTGTYNEQFF.